This entry is about one TCR beta chain. The record originates from a study of PD-L1 blockade in urothelial cancer. Libraries were prepared by immunoSEQ multiplex PCR; TCRdb keeps only in-frame clonotypes and omits some of them. The table records roughly 27,000 clones, around 87% of them present only once. The CDR3 has 16 residues. Between the trimmed V and J ends, which lost 0 bases and 4 bases, there was a span of 15 bases. CDR1 and CDR2 (germline): SGHDN, FVKESK. The source is a man aged 50 to 60 with urothelial cancer. The chain couples TRBV14 to TRBJ2-5; D is possibly TRBD1 (7 bases). Here the sequenced sample was PBMCs, taken around atezolizumab (anti-PD-L1) treatment. CDR3 DNA sequence: TGTGCCAGCAGCCAAGAGGAGAGGCAGGGGGGAGAGACCCAGTACTTC. It is translated as CASSQEERQGGETQYF. The full variable domain, with the rest looked up from reference TRBV14 and TRBJ2-5, is EAGVTQFPSHSVIEKGQTVTLRCDPISGHDNLYWYRRVMGKEIKFLLHFVKESKQDESGMPNNRFLAERTGGTYSTLKVQPAELEDSGVYFCASSQEERQGGETQYFGPGTRLLVL.